This entry concerns a single T cell receptor beta chain. Its antigen remains unknown. The sample comes from a study of breast tumors, draining lymph nodes, adjacent tissues. TCRdb reprocessed the multiplex PCR reads with MiXCR, giving one entry per CDR3 protein. The sample records about 140,000 distinct CDR3 sequences, 32% being singletons. Study results and limitations: Compared with lymph nodes, tumors were less diverse; compared with nontumor tissue, more. Tumor and nontumor repertoires were significantly more similar in luminal-like than in basal-like breast cancer.

Looked up from germline, CDR1 is SEHNR and CDR2 is FQNEAQ (reference sequence). Between the trimmed V and J ends, which lost 1 base and 4 bases, there was a span of 10 bases. CDR3 length: 14 residues. Breast cancer patients provided tissue from their axillary draining lymph nodes. Sequencing was carried out using axillary lymph node tissue. The receptor comes from a female donor with breast cancer. Some clones in this sample may be carry-over from other donors' samples. The J gene is TRBJ1-1, the V gene TRBV7-9, with D perhaps matching TRBD1 (5 bases). The CDR3 sequence: CASSLGLGGTEAFF. CDR3 DNA: TGTGCCAGCAGCTTAGGATTGGGGGGCACTGAAGCTTTCTTT.